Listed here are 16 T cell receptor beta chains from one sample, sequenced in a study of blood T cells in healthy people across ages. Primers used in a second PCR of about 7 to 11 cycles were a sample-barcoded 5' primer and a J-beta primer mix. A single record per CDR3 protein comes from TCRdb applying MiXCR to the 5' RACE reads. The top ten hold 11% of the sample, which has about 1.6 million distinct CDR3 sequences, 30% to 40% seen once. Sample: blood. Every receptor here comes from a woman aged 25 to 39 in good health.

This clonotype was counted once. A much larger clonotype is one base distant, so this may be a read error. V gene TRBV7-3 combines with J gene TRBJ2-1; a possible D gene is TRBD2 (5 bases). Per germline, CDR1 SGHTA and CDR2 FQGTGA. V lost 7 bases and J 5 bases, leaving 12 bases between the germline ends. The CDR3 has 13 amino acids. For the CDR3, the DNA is TGTGCCAGCAACAGAGGGCCTAACAATGAGCAGTTCTTC. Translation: CASNRGPNNEQFF.

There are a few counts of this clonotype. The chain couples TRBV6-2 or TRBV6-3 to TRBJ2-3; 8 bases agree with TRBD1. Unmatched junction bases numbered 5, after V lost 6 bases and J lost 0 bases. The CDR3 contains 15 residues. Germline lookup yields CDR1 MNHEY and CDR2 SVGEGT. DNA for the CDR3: TGTGCCAGCAGCTACCGGGACAGGAGCACAGATACGCAGTATTTT. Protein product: CASSYRDRSTDTQYF.

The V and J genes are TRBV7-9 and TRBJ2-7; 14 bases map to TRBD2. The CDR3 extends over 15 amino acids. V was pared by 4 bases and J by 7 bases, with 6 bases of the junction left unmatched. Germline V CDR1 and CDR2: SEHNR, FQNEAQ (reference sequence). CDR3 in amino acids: CASSSGTSGGVEQYF. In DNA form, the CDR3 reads TGTGCCAGCAGCTCCGGGACTAGCGGGGGCGTGGAGCAGTACTTC.

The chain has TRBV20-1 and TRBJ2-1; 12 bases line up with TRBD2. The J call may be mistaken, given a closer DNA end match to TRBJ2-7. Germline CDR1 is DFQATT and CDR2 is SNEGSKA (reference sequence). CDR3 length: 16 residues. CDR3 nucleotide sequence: TGCAGTGCCAAGTCCTCGACTAGCGGGAGTTTATACGAGCAGTACTTC. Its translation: CSAKSSTSGSLYEQYF.

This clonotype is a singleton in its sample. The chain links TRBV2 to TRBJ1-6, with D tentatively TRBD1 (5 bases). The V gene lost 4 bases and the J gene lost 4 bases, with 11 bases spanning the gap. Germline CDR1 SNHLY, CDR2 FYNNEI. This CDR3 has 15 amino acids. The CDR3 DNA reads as TGTGCCAGCAGTGCCCGGACACAGTATAATTCACCCCTCCACTTT. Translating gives CASSARTQYNSPLHF.

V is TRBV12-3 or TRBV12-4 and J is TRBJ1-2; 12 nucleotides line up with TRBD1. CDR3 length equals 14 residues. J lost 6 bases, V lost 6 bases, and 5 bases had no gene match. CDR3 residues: CASSGGQGAHGYTF. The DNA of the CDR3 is TGTGCCAGCAGCGGGGGACAGGGGGCGCATGGCTACACCTTC.

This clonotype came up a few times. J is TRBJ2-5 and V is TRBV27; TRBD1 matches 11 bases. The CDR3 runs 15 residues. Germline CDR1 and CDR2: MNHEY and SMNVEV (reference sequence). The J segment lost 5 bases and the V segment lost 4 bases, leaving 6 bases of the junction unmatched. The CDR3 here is CASSWGQGGTETQYF. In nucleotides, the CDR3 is TGTGCCAGCAGTTGGGGACAGGGGGGGACGGAGACCCAGTACTTC.

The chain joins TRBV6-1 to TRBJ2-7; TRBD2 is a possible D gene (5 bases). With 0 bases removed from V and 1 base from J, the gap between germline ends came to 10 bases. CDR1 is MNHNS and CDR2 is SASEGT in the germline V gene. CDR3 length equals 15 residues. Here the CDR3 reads CASSEASGGSYEQYF. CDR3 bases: TGTGCCAGCAGTGAAGCATCGGGCGGGTCCTACGAGCAGTACTTC.

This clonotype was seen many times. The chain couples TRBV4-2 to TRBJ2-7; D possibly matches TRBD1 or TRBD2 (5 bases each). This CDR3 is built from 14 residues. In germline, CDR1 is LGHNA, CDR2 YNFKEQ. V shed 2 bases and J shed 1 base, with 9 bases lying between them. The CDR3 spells CASSQLGESYEQYF. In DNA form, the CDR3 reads TGTGCCAGCAGCCAATTGGGGGAGTCCTACGAGCAGTACTTC.

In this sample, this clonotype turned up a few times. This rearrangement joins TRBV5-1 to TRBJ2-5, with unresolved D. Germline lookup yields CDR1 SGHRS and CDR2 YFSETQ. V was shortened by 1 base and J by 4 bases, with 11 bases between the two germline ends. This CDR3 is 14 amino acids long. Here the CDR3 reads CASSLFRSAETQYF. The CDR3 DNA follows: TGCGCCAGCAGCTTGTTCCGCAGCGCAGAGACCCAGTACTTC.

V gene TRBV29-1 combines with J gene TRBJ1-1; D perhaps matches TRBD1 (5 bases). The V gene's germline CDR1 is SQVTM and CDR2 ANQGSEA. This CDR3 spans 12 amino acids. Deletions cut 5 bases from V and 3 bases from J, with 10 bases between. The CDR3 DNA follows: TGCAGCGTTTTCGACAGTGACACTGAAGCTTTCTTT. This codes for CSVFDSDTEAFF.

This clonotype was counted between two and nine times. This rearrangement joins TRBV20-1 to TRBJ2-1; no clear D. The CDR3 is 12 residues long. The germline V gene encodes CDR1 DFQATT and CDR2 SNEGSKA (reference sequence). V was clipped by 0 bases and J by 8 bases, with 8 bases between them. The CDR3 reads CSAREWQDEQFF. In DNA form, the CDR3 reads TGCAGTGCTAGAGAGTGGCAGGATGAGCAGTTCTTC.

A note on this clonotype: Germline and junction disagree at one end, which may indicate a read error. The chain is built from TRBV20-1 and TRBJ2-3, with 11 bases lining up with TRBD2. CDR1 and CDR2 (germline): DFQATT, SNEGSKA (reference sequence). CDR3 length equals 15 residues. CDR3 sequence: CSAKAPSGGWDTRYF. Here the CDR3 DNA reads TGCAGTGCCAAAGCCCCTAGCGGGGGGTGGGATACGCGGTATTTT.

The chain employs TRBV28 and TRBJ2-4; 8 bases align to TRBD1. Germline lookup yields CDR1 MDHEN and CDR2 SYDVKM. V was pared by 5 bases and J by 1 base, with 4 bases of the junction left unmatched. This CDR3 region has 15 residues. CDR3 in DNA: TGTGCCAGCAGTCGACAGGGGTCGGCCAAAAACATTCAGTACTTC. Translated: CASSRQGSAKNIQYF.

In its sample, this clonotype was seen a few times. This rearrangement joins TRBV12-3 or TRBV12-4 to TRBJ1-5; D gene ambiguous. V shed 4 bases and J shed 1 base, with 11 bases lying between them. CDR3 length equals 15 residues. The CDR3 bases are TGTGCCAGCAGTTCCGGGAGCGCGAGCAATCAGCCCCAGCATTTT. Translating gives CASSSGSASNQPQHF.

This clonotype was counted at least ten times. CDR3 residues: CASRLQQGGETQYF. CDR3 bases: TGTGCCAGCAGACTTCAACAGGGGGGAGAGACCCAGTACTTC. The chain couples TRBV6-5 to TRBJ2-5; TRBD1 agrees at 8 bases. V trimming: 6 bases; J trimming: 4 bases; junction bases outside the gene matches: 7. Germline-derived CDR1 and CDR2 are MNHEY and SVGAGI. The CDR3 is made up of 14 amino acids.